The clone carrying this T cell receptor beta chain has a count of ten or more. The antigen remains unidentified. The identical CDR3 is also encoded by other nucleotide sequences in the sample. The entry originates in a study of shared clonotypes between healthy human individuals. Notes on the study in general: Only blood underwent sampling, and tissue repertoires likely differ.

Germline CDR1 LNHDA, CDR2 SQIVND (reference sequence). This CDR3 is 13 amino acids long. The germline V and J ends were trimmed by 3 bases and 0 bases, with 5 bases remaining between them. Sequenced by immunoSEQ multiplex PCR; TCRdb stores in-frame clones only, minus some. Counted here are some 510,000 clones, 75% to 85% occurring once; the ten biggest clones make up 13%. The sequence was collected from a woman aged 40 to 50 in good health. Some clones in this sample may be carry-over from other donors' samples. Sequenced sample: PBMCs. The J gene is TRBJ1-1, the V gene TRBV19; no clear D gene. The CDR3 DNA reads TGTGCCAGTAGTATTGTGGTGAACACTGAAGCTTTCTTT. It codes for CASSIVVNTEAFF.